These T cell receptor beta chains were read from a single sample in a study of shared clonotypes between healthy human individuals. Here immunoSEQ multiplex PCR was the method, and the copy in TCRdb shows in-frame clones only, minus some. The data show about 2.1 million clones, with roughly 93% seen just once and more than 1.5% held by the top ten. Source material: naive CD8+ T cells from PBMCs. These receptors came from a man younger than 30 in good health. Some clones in this sample may be carry-over from other donors' samples. Both conserved end residues are part of each CDR3. A D gene is named only where the DNA matches it firmly. Clone size is shown for a subset of rows, as once, few, many or a class of expanded clone.

D gene,V gene,clone size,J gene,CDR3 protein,CDR3 DNA
TRBD2,TRBV13,-,TRBJ2-5,CASSSPSGGYETQYF,TGTGCCAGCAGCTCACCTAGCGGGGGGTATGAGACCCAGTACTTC
-,TRBV27,-,TRBJ1-5,CASSLREGPLSNQPQHF,TGTGCCAGCAGTCTAAGAGAGGGACCCCTCAGTAATCAGCCCCAGCATTTT
TRBD1,TRBV6-5,once,TRBJ2-7,CASTTGTGRPEQYF,TGTGCCAGCACCACCGGGACAGGGCGTCCCGAGCAGTACTTC
-,TRBV27,-,TRBJ2-1,CASSLIGGNEQFF,TGTGCCAGCAGTTTAATAGGGGGCAATGAGCAGTTCTTC
-,TRBV10-3,-,TRBJ2-3,CAISRDYLGQPSGDTQYF,TGTGCCATCAGTAGGGACTATTTAGGACAGCCGAGCGGGGATACGCAGTATTTT
TRBD1,TRBV27,-,TRBJ2-7,CASSPPNRGYEQYF,TGTGCCAGCAGTCCCCCCAACAGGGGCTACGAGCAGTACTTC
-,TRBV27,-,TRBJ2-7,CASSLAVSSYEQYF,TGTGCCAGCAGTTTGGCAGTGAGCTCCTACGAGCAGTACTTC
TRBD2,TRBV28,-,TRBJ2-7,CASSFWTSDFSYEQYF,TGTGCCAGCAGTTTCTGGACTAGCGACTTCTCCTACGAGCAGTACTTC
TRBD2,TRBV30,-,TRBJ2-3,CAWSVGTTTTDTQYF,TGTGCCTGGAGTGTCGGGACTACGACCACAGATACGCAGTATTTT
TRBD1,TRBV27,-,TRBJ2-2,CASIRTGNTGELFF,TGTGCCAGCATCCGGACAGGGAATACCGGGGAGCTGTTTTTT
-,TRBV28,-,TRBJ2-3,CASEAVNTQYF,TGTGCCAGTGAAGCGGTCAATACGCAGTATTTT
-,TRBV9,-,TRBJ2-1,CASSPLMAPRGQFF,TGTGCCAGCAGCCCCCTTATGGCTCCCCGGGGGCAGTTCTTC
TRBD1,TRBV27,-,TRBJ1-5,CASSPGKTGSNQPQHF,TGTGCCAGCAGTCCCGGTAAGACAGGGAGCAATCAGCCCCAGCATTTT
-,TRBV19,-,TRBJ1-5,CASSMASYSNQPQHF,TGTGCCAGTAGTATGGCGAGTTATAGCAATCAGCCCCAGCATTTT
-,TRBV6-5,-,TRBJ1-1,CASRLGGRTEAFF,TGTGCCAGCAGGCTCGGGGGGAGGACTGAAGCTTTCTTT
TRBD2,TRBV11-2,-,TRBJ2-1,CASSPSGIGPYNEQFF,TGTGCCAGCAGCCCGAGCGGGATAGGGCCCTACAATGAGCAGTTCTTC
TRBD2,TRBV27,-,TRBJ2-2,CASSWTSGHLGTGELFF,TGTGCCAGCAGTTGGACTAGCGGCCACCTTGGCACCGGGGAGCTGTTTTTT
TRBD1,TRBV28,-,TRBJ2-1,CASSSSGTGWDNEQFF,TGTGCCAGCAGTTCATCCGGGACAGGGTGGGACAATGAGCAGTTCTTC
-,TRBV19,-,TRBJ2-1,CASSGGEQFF,TGTGCCAGTTCAGGGGGGGAGCAGTTCTTC
-,TRBV28,-,TRBJ1-5,CASRVTSIQQPQHF,TGTGCCAGCAGGGTGACGTCGATCCAACAGCCCCAGCATTTT
-,TRBV27,-,TRBJ1-5,CASSLGLVGGVDQPQHF,TGTGCCAGCAGTTTAGGGTTGGTGGGGGGAGTGGATCAGCCCCAGCATTTT
-,TRBV4-1,-,TRBJ2-1,CASSQGVGRGNEQFF,TGCGCCAGCAGCCAAGGGGTCGGGAGAGGGAATGAGCAGTTCTTC
-,TRBV28,-,TRBJ2-3,CASSVGTYFTDTQYF,TGTGCCAGCAGCGTCGGGACTTACTTCACAGATACGCAGTATTTT
-,TRBV9,-,TRBJ2-5,CASSVGGGAGSETQYF,TGTGCCAGCAGCGTAGGTGGGGGCGCGGGTTCAGAGACCCAGTACTTC
-,TRBV5-1,-,TRBJ2-1,CASSLATGTPTEQFF,TGCGCCAGCAGCTTGGCTACCGGGACTCCCACTGAGCAGTTCTTC
-,TRBV28,-,TRBJ1-1,CASSPSWDGNTEAFF,TGTGCCAGCAGTCCGTCTTGGGACGGGAACACTGAAGCTTTCTTT
-,TRBV9,-,TRBJ2-3,CASSVVPSGSTDTQYF,TGTGCCAGCAGCGTAGTCCCTTCTGGCAGCACAGATACGCAGTATTTT
TRBD1,TRBV28,-,TRBJ1-4,CASGPDRDNEKLFF,TGTGCCAGCGGACCCGACAGGGATAATGAAAAACTGTTTTTT
TRBD2,TRBV19,-,TRBJ2-7,CASSLGTRYYEQYF,TGTGCCAGTAGCCTTGGGACTAGATACTACGAGCAGTACTTC
TRBD1,TRBV27,-,TRBJ2-7,CASSSLRTGVEQYF,TGTGCCAGCAGTAGTCTTAGGACAGGGGTCGAGCAGTACTTC
-,TRBV13,-,TRBJ2-7,CASSSSPPGPYEQYF,TGTGCCAGCAGCTCCTCGCCGCCAGGCCCATACGAGCAGTACTTC
-,TRBV19,-,TRBJ2-4,CASSLFGEGNIQYF,TGTGCCAGTAGCCTATTCGGGGAAGGGAACATTCAGTACTTC
-,TRBV6-4,-,TRBJ2-1,CASSPAGAFSYNEQFF,TGTGCCAGCAGCCCAGCTGGGGCATTCTCCTACAATGAGCAGTTCTTC
TRBD1,TRBV28,-,TRBJ2-5,CASGPAWRQGAGETQYF,TGTGCCAGCGGTCCCGCGTGGCGACAGGGGGCCGGAGAGACCCAGTACTTC
-,TRBV4-3,-,TRBJ2-3,CASSQVPSPSTDTQYF,TGCGCCAGCAGCCAAGTTCCTAGCCCTAGCACAGATACGCAGTATTTT
-,TRBV6-6,-,TRBJ2-5,CASSYSGGFGETQYF,TGTGCCAGCAGTTACTCGGGGGGATTTGGGGAGACCCAGTACTTC
-,TRBV4-1,-,TRBJ1-1,CASSQVQGSEAFF,TGCGCCAGCAGCCAAGTGCAGGGTAGTGAAGCTTTCTTT
TRBD2,TRBV19,-,TRBJ2-1,CASTQRGVNEQFF,TGTGCCAGTACCCAGCGGGGAGTCAATGAGCAGTTCTTC
TRBD1,TRBV28,-,TRBJ2-1,CASSSRPGQTYNEQFF,TGTGCCAGCAGTTCCAGACCGGGACAGACATACAATGAGCAGTTCTTC
-,TRBV9,-,TRBJ2-5,CASSVPDRKETQYF,TGTGCCAGCAGCGTCCCCGACAGGAAAGAGACCCAGTACTTC
-,TRBV27,-,TRBJ2-5,CASGYTWAQYF,TGTGCCAGCGGATATACTTGGGCCCAGTACTTC
-,TRBV10-3,-,TRBJ2-7,CAISESAGAYEQYF,TGTGCCATCAGTGAATCGGCAGGAGCCTACGAGCAGTACTTC
-,TRBV27,-,TRBJ2-1,CASSSNLPTGEQFF,TGTGCCAGCAGTTCGAACTTACCCACGGGTGAGCAGTTCTTC
TRBD1,TRBV29-1,-,TRBJ1-1,CSDYRGWGTEAFF,TGCAGCGACTACAGGGGATGGGGCACTGAAGCTTTCTTT
TRBD2,TRBV7-9,-,TRBJ2-3,CASSPNGLATGTDTQYF,TGTGCCAGCAGCCCTAACGGACTAGCAACTGGCACAGATACGCAGTATTTT
-,TRBV9,once,TRBJ1-2,CASSVPGASNYGYTF,TGTGCCAGCAGCGTACCAGGGGCATCTAACTATGGCTACACCTTC
-,TRBV29-1,-,TRBJ2-3,CSVEGPYTDTQYF,TGCAGCGTTGAAGGGCCCTACACAGATACGCAGTATTTT
-,TRBV23-1,-,TRBJ2-7,CASSQSRGASYEQYF,TGCGCCAGCAGTCAATCTCGGGGAGCATCCTACGAGCAGTACTTC
TRBD1,TRBV6-5,-,TRBJ1-1,CASKDRAAQNTEAFF,TGTGCCAGTAAGGACAGGGCGGCGCAAAACACTGAAGCTTTCTTT
-,TRBV9,-,TRBJ2-1,CASSVDPLEQFF,TGTGCCAGCAGCGTAGATCCCCTTGAGCAGTTCTTC
TRBD2,TRBV7-6,once,TRBJ2-1,CASSLIQREGPYNEQFF,TGTGCCAGCAGCTTAATCCAGCGGGAGGGACCCTACAATGAGCAGTTCTTC
TRBD1,TRBV7-3,once,TRBJ2-3,CASSSMTGGTDTQYF,TGTGCCAGCAGCTCCATGACAGGGGGCACAGATACGCAGTATTTT
-,TRBV19,-,TRBJ1-2,CATLRTGIGYGYTF,TGTGCCACCCTACGTACGGGGATAGGCTATGGCTACACCTTC